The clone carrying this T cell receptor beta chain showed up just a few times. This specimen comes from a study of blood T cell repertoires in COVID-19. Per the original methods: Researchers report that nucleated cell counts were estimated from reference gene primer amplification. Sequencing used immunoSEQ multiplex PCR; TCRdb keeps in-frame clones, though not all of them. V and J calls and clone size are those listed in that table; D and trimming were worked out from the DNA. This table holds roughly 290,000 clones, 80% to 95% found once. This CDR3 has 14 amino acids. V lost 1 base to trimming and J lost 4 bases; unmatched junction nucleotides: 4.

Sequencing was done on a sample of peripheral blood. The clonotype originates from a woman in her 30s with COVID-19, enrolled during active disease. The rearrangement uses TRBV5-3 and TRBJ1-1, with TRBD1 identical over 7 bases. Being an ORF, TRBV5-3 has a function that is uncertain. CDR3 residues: CARSLSPGGTEAFF. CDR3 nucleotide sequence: TGTGCCAGAAGCTTGTCCCCAGGGGGCACTGAAGCTTTCTTT.